Following are 21 T cell receptor beta chains from one sample sequenced in a study of cytomegalovirus exposure and HLA in healthy donors. The PCR ran on 60 Vbeta and 13 Jbeta primers. The data were produced by immunoSEQ multiplex PCR, yet TCRdb's version contains in-frame clones alone and is incomplete. The repertoire holds roughly 200,000 clones, with roughly 68% as singletons. The sequenced material came from PBMCs. The receptor source for this set is a man aged 40-49 years in good health and CMV-seropositive.

This sequence joins TRBV19 and TRBJ1-6, with 9 bases matching TRBD1. The CDR3 is 14 amino acids. From germline, CDR1 is LNHDA and CDR2 SQIVND (reference sequence). V lost 7 bases to trimming and J lost 7 bases; unmatched junction nucleotides: 5. CDR3 sequence: CASTRDRENSPLHF. For the CDR3, the DNA is TGTGCCAGTACCAGGGACAGGGAAAATTCACCCCTCCACTTT.

This clone was counted between two and nine times. This rearrangement joins TRBV7-6 to TRBJ1-1; D is possibly TRBD1 (6 bases). This CDR3 region has 16 residues. V lost 5 bases and J 5 bases, leaving 21 bases between the germline ends. Germline values: CDR1 SGHVS, CDR2 FNYEAQ. CDR3: CASSPSRARGGTEAFF. For the CDR3, the DNA is TGTGCCAGCAGCCCTTCTCGGGCCAGGGGTGGGACTGAAGCTTTCTTT.

The V gene is TRBV10-1, the J gene TRBJ1-6, with 7 positions matching TRBD1. In germline, CDR1 is WNHNN, CDR2 SYGVQD (reference sequence). Losses at the gene ends were 3 bases for V and 9 bases for J; bases not matched to a gene: 14. This CDR3 is 17 amino acids long. This CDR3 is CASSDVQGTAHSSPLHF. The DNA of the CDR3 is TGCGCCAGCAGTGATGTACAGGGGACAGCCCATAGTTCACCCCTCCACTTT.

This chain links TRBV6-5 with TRBJ1-1; 9 bases line up with TRBD1. The CDR3 length is 14 residues. Germline V gene lookup returns CDR1 MNHEY and CDR2 SVGAGI. Losses at the gene ends were 6 bases for V and 4 bases for J; bases not matched to a gene: 6. The CDR3 reads CASRSGQGRTEAFF. The CDR3 DNA reads TGTGCCAGCAGATCGGGACAGGGCCGCACTGAAGCTTTCTTT.

This chain links TRBV11-2 with TRBJ1-2; D is unresolved. The CDR3 sequence is 13 residues long. Deletions cut 3 bases from V and 4 bases from J, with 9 bases between. Germline V CDR1 and CDR2: SGHAT, FQNNGV. This chain's CDR3 is CASSFPTSYGYTF. The CDR3 DNA follows: TGTGCCAGCAGCTTTCCCACATCCTATGGCTACACCTTC.

This CDR3 is CASSRGGELFF. The CDR3 coding sequence is TGTGCCAGCAGCAGAGGGGGGGAGCTGTTTTTT. V gene TRBV28 combines with J gene TRBJ2-2; D possibly corresponds to TRBD2 (5 bases). Germline CDR1 and CDR2: MDHEN and SYDVKM. This CDR3 comprises 11 residues. V was clipped by 6 bases and J by 8 bases, with 7 bases between them.

The rearrangement uses TRBV15 and TRBJ2-5; the match to TRBD2 covers 9 bases. Losses at the gene ends were 1 base for V and 4 bases for J; bases not matched to a gene: 7. The CDR3 spans 16 residues. CDR1 LNHNV and CDR2 YYDKDF come from the germline V gene (reference sequence). The DNA of the CDR3 is TGTGCCACCAGCAGAGGGAATAGCGGGGGAGGAGAGACCCAGTACTTC. Its protein is CATSRGNSGGGETQYF.

The rearrangement links TRBV4-2 to TRBJ2-7; possibly TRBD1 for D (8 bases). CDR3 length: 17 amino acids. V lost 4 bases, J lost 0 bases, and 19 bases lay in between. Germline CDR1 reads LGHNA; CDR2 reads YNFKEQ. This chain's CDR3 is CASSPYLTGEGSYEQYF. The CDR3 DNA is TGTGCCAGCAGCCCATACCTGACAGGGGAGGGCTCCTACGAGCAGTACTTC.

The rearrangement uses TRBV5-4 and TRBJ1-1; 7 nucleotides match TRBD1. Germline-derived CDR1 and CDR2 are SGHNT and YYREEE (reference sequence). V lost 6 bases, J lost 1 base, and 6 bases stayed unmatched. The CDR3 runs 14 residues. The CDR3 region is CASTRDSSNTEAFF. The CDR3 region has the DNA TGTGCCAGCACCCGGGACAGTTCGAACACTGAAGCTTTCTTT.

Note on this clone: This sample includes further DNA sequences coding for the same CDR3. The J gene is TRBJ1-1, the V gene TRBV7-6, with 7 bases matching TRBD1. Germline values: CDR1 SGHVS, CDR2 FNYEAQ. This CDR3 has 14 residues. J gave up 1 base and V 2 bases, and 1 base lay outside the gene matches. CDR3 in amino acids: CASSLQGGNTEAFF. CDR3 DNA sequence: TGTGCCAGCAGCTTACAGGGGGGGAACACTGAAGCTTTCTTT.

V and J are TRBV5-1 and TRBJ2-7, with 9 bases aligning to TRBD1. The CDR3 consists of 14 residues. In germline, CDR1 is SGHRS, CDR2 YFSETQ. The junction had 5 bases not matched to a gene; V was cut back by 3 bases and J by 4 bases. The CDR3, as DNA: TGCGCCAGCAGCTGGACCGGGACAGGGTACGAGCAGTACTTC. Protein: CASSWTGTGYEQYF.

V usage is TRBV7-9 and J usage is TRBJ1-1; D unclear. The CDR3 contains 11 residues. Looked up from germline, CDR1 is SEHNR and CDR2 is FQNEAQ (reference sequence). The V end lost 5 bases, the J end lost 5 bases, and 6 bases lay between the germline ends. This chain's CDR3 is CASSLITEAFF. The DNA for the CDR3 is TGTGCCAGCAGCCTAATAACTGAAGCTTTCTTT.

The rearrangement uses TRBV6-5 and TRBJ1-4; no clear D gene. V shed 0 bases and J shed 3 bases, with 11 bases lying between them. CDR1 is MNHEY, CDR2 SVGAGI, per germline. The CDR3 totals 16 residues. For the CDR3, the DNA is TGTGCCAGCAGTTACTCAGGCCGCGGGGCTAATGAAAAACTGTTTTTT. This encodes CASSYSGRGANEKLFF.

The CDR3 here is CASSLGPSGGSYEQYF. The CDR3 nucleotides read TGTGCCAGCAGTCTCGGACCAAGCGGGGGCTCCTACGAGCAGTACTTC. This rearrangement joins TRBV27 to TRBJ2-7; TRBD2 agrees at 8 bases. V lost 5 bases, J lost 0 bases, and 9 bases stayed unmatched. Germline V gene lookup returns CDR1 MNHEY and CDR2 SMNVEV (reference sequence). The CDR3 runs to 16 residues.

For the CDR3, the DNA is TGTGCCAGCAGCCAAAACTTAGGGGGACAGGGGGCCGGAGAGCAGTACTTC. Its protein is CASSQNLGGQGAGEQYF. The chain combines TRBV5-4 with TRBJ2-7, with 12 bases aligning to TRBD1. With 4 bases clipped from V and 7 bases from J, the junction kept 15 bases outside the gene matches. CDR1 is SGHNT and CDR2 is YYREEE in the germline V gene (reference sequence). The CDR3 contains 17 residues.

V and J are TRBV6-5 and TRBJ1-2; maybe TRBD1 (6 bases). The CDR3 extends over 13 amino acids. Germline V lookup: CDR1 MNHEY, CDR2 SVGAGI. V was trimmed by 2 bases and J by 7 bases, leaving 11 bases between them. The CDR3 nucleotides read TGTGCCAGCAGTTACGCGGGGGCGGTTGGCTACACCTTC. Translation: CASSYAGAVGYTF.

This clone was counted once. This same CDR3 is encoded by further DNA sequences in the sample. The V and J genes are TRBV9 and TRBJ2-1, with 7 bases that match TRBD2. Germline V gene sequence: CDR1 SGDLS, CDR2 YYNGEE. The trim removed 0 bases at V and 6 bases at J, leaving 0 bases unmatched. The CDR3 extends over 13 amino acids. The CDR3 spells CASSVGGGNEQFF. The CDR3 DNA sequence: TGTGCCAGCAGCGTAGGGGGGGGCAATGAGCAGTTCTTC.

The gene calls are TRBV7-2 and TRBJ2-2, with 9 bases matching TRBD1. Germline V gives CDR1 SGHTA, CDR2 FQGNSA. The CDR3 is made up of 17 amino acids. With 5 bases clipped from V and 1 base from J, the junction kept 8 bases outside the gene matches. CDR3 amino acids: CASSDLGTGKNTGELFF. CDR3 DNA: TGTGCCAGCAGCGACCTTGGGACAGGGAAGAACACCGGGGAGCTGTTTTTT.

This rearrangement joins TRBV2 to TRBJ1-1; D call uncertain. The germline V and J ends were trimmed by 7 bases and 1 base, with 4 bases remaining between them. The length of the CDR3 is 11 residues. The germline V gene encodes CDR1 SNHLY and CDR2 FYNNEI. CDR3 loop: CASTGNTEAFF. CDR3 in DNA: TGTGCCAGCACGGGGAACACTGAAGCTTTCTTT.

This clone has more than one count but fewer than ten. The CDR3 nucleotides are TGTGCCAGCAGGGGTGACGGGTCGGGAGGGGACTACACCTTC. Protein: CASRGDGSGGDYTF. V gene TRBV2 combines with J gene TRBJ1-2, with D maybe TRBD1 (5 bases). The V end was cut by 6 bases, the J end by 10 bases, with 21 bases between. Looked up from germline, CDR1 is SNHLY and CDR2 is FYNNEI. This CDR3 is built from 14 residues.

The chain uses TRBV27 and TRBJ2-7; 8 nucleotides agree with TRBD2. The CDR3 runs to 15 residues. Trimming cost V 5 bases and J 3 bases; bases outside gene matches: 9. Per germline, CDR1 MNHEY and CDR2 SMNVEV (reference sequence). As DNA, the CDR3 is TGTGCCAGCAGTCGGGGGGGCAGCCTTTACTACGAGCAGTACTTC. This sequence encodes CASSRGGSLYYEQYF.